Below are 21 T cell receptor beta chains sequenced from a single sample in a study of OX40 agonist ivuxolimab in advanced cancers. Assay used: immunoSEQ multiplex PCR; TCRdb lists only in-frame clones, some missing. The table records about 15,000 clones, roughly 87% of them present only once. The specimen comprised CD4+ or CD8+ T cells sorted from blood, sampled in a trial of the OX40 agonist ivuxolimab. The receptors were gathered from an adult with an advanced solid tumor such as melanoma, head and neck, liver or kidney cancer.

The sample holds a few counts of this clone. The CDR3 DNA reads TGTGCCAGCAGCTCAGGGTCCCCGGTTGGTGGAAAACTGTTTTTT. Translating gives CASSSGSPVGGKLFF. V usage is TRBV27 and J usage is TRBJ1-4; possible D gene TRBD1, 5 bases. In germline, CDR1 is MNHEY, CDR2 SMNVEV (reference sequence). Trimming took 6 bases from V and 10 from J, leaving 21 bases between them. The length of the CDR3 is 15 residues.

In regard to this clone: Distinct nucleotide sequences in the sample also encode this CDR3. The CDR3 loop reads CASSEGRYEQYF. CDR3 DNA sequence: TGTGCCAGCAGTGAGGGGAGGTACGAGCAGTACTTC. The V and J genes are TRBV25-1 and TRBJ2-7, with a weak D call TRBD2 (6 bases). Per the germline V gene, CDR1 is MGHDK and CDR2 is SYGVNS. The ends were cut back, 3 bases at V and 4 bases at J, with 7 bases in the middle. CDR3 size: 12 residues.

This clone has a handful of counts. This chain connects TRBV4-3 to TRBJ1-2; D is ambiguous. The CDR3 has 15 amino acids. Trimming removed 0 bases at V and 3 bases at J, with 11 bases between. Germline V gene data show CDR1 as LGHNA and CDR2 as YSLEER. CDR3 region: CASSQDRQFHYGYTF. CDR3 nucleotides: TGCGCCAGCAGCCAAGATCGTCAGTTTCACTATGGCTACACCTTC.

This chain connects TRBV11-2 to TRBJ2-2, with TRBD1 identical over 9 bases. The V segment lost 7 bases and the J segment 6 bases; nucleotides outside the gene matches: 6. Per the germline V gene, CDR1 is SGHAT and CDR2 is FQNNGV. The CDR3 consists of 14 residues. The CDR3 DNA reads TGTGCCAGCAACGGACAGGGGACCGCCGGGGAGCTGTTTTTT. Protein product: CASNGQGTAGELFF.

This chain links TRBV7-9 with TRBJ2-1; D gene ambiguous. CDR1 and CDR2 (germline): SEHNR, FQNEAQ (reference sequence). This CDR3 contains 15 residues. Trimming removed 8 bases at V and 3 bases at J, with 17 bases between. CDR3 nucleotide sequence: TGTGCCAGCCGGAGACCAGACAACCTCTACAATGAGCAGTTCTTC. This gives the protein CASRRPDNLYNEQFF. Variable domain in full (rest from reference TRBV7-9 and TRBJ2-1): DTGVSQNPRHKITKRGQNVTFRCDPISEHNRLYWYRQTLGQGPEFLTYFQNEAQLEKSRLLSDRFSAERPKGSFSTLEIQRTEQGDSAMYLCASRRPDNLYNEQFFGPGTRLTVL.

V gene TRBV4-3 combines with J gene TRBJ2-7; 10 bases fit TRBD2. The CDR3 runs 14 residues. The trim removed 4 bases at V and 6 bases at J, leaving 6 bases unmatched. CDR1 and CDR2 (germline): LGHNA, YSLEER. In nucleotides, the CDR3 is TGCGCCAGCAGCCCGAGGAGGACTAGCGGCGAGCAGTACTTC. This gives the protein CASSPRRTSGEQYF.

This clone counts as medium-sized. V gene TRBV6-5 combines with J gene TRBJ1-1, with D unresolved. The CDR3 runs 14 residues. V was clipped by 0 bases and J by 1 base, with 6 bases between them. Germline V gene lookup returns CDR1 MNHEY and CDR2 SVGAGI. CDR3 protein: CASSYSYGNTEAFF. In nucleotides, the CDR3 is TGTGCCAGCAGTTACTCGTATGGGAACACTGAAGCTTTCTTT.

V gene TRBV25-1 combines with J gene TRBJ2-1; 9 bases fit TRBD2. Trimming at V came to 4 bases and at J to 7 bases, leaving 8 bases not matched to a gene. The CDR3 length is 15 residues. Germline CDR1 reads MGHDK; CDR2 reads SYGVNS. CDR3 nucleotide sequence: TGTGCCAGCAGTGCAATAGCGGGAGTAGATAATGAGCAGTTCTTC. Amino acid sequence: CASSAIAGVDNEQFF.

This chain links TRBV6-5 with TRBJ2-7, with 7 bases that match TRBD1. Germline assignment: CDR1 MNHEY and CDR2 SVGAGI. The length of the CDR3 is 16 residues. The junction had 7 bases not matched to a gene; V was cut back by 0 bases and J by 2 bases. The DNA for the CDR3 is TGTGCCAGCAGTTACTCGATAGGGCAGGGGGCCTACGAGCAGTACTTC. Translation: CASSYSIGQGAYEQYF.

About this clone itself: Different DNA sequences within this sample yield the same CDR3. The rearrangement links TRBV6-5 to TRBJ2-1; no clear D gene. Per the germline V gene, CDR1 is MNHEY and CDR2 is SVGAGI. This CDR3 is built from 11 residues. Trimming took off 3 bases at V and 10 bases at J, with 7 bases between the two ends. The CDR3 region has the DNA TGTGCCAGCAGTTATCCCTTAGAGCAGTTCTTC. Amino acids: CASSYPLEQFF.

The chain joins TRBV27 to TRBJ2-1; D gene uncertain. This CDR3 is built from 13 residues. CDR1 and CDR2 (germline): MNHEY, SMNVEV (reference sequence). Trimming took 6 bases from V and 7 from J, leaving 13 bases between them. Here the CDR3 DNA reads TGTGCCAGCAGAGAAGCTGATTATAATGAGCAGTTCTTC. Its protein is CASREADYNEQFF.

The CDR3 nucleotides read TGTGCCAGCAGAATACAGGGGGGCCACTACGAGCAGTACTTC. This codes for CASRIQGGHYEQYF. The rearrangement uses TRBV28 and TRBJ2-5, with TRBD1 identical over 8 bases. The tail of the sequence fits TRBJ2-7 better, so the J call may be wrong. CDR3 length: 14 residues. Germline loops: CDR1 MDHEN, CDR2 SYDVKM.

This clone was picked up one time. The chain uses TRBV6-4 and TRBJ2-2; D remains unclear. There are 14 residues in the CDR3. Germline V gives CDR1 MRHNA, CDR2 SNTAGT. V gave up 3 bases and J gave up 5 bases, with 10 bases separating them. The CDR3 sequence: CASSEAAPTGELFF. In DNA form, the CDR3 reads TGTGCCAGCAGTGAGGCGGCCCCAACCGGGGAGCTGTTTTTT.

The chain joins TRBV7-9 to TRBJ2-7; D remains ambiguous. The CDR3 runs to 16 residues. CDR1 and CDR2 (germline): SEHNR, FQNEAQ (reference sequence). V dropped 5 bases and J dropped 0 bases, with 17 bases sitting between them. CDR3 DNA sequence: TGTGCCAGCAGCCGCGTTGGCGTCTCAAGCTCCTACGAGCAGTACTTC. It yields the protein CASSRVGVSSSYEQYF.

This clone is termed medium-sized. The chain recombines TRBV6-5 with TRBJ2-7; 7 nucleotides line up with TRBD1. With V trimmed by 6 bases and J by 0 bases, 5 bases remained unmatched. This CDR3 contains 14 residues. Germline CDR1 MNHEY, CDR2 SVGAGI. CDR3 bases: TGTGCCAGCAGCAAAAGGGACAGCTCCTACGAGCAGTACTTC. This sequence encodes CASSKRDSSYEQYF.

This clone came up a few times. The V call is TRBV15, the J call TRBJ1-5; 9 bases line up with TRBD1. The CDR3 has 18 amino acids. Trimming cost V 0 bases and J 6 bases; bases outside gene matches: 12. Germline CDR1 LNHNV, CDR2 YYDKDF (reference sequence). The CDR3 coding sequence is TGTGCCACCAGCAGAGATTCCAACACCGGGACAGGGAGTCAGCCCCAGCATTTT. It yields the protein CATSRDSNTGTGSQPQHF.

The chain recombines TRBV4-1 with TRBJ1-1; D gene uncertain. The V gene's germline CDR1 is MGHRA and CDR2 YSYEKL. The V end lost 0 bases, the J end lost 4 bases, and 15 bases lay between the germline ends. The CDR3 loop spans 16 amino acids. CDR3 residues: CASSQEGGMASTEAFF. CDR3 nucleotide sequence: TGCGCCAGCAGCCAAGAAGGCGGCATGGCGAGCACTGAAGCTTTCTTT.

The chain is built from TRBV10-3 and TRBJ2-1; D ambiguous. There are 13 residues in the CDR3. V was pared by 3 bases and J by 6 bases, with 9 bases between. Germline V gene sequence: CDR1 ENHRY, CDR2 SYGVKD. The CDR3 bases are TGTGCCATCAGTGACTTACATCTCAATGAGCAGTTCTTC. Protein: CAISDLHLNEQFF.

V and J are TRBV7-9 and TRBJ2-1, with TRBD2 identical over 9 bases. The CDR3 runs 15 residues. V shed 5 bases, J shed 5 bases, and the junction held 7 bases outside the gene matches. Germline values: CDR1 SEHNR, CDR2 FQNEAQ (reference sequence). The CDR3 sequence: CASSDWTSANNEQFF. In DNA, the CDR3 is TGTGCCAGCAGCGACTGGACTAGCGCGAACAATGAGCAGTTCTTC.

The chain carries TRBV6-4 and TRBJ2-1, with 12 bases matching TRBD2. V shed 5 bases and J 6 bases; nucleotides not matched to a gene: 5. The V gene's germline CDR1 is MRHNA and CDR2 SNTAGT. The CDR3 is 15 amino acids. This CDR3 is CASSRLAGVSNEQFF. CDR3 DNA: TGTGCCAGCAGTCGACTAGCGGGAGTCTCCAATGAGCAGTTCTTC.

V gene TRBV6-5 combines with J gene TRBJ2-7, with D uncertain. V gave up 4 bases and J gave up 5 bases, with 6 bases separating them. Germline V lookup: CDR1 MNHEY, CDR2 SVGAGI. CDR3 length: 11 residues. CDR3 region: CASSFADEQYF. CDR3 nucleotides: TGTGCCAGCAGTTTTGCAGACGAGCAGTACTTC.